These T cell receptor beta chains were read from a single sample in a study of spatial heterogeneity in lung cancer. One entry per CDR3 protein, called by TCRdb with MiXCR from the 5' RACE reads. Of roughly 48,000 distinct CDR3 sequences listed, roughly 5.7% are singletons. The sample in question was PBMCs, obtained at surgery. The receptors come from a male donor with early-stage non-small cell lung cancer. Both conserved end residues are part of each CDR3. The order of the fields is D gene, J gene, V gene, clone size, CDR3 protein, CDR3 DNA. A D gene is named only where the DNA matches it firmly. Size is stated for part of the rows, as once, few or many counts, or as a class when the clone is expanded.

TRBD2 TRBJ2-2 TRBV4-1 many CASSQVLASNTGELFF TGCGCCAGCAGCCAAGTACTAGCGAGCAACACCGGGGAGCTGTTTTTT
. TRBJ1-5 TRBV6-1 many CASSEARGGWRSQPQHF TGTGCCAGCAGTGAAGCGCGGGGAGGGTGGCGGTCTCAGCCCCAGCATTTT
TRBD2 TRBJ2-2 TRBV2 many CASRFGTSGPNTGELFF TGTGCCAGCAGGTTCGGGACTAGCGGACCAAACACCGGGGAGCTGTTTTTT
TRBD1 TRBJ2-5 TRBV25-1 many CASSTQGAVKTQYF TGTGCCAGCAGTACCCAGGGGGCTGTCAAGACCCAGTACTTC
. TRBJ1-4 TRBV6-6 many CAISKGLRTNEKLFF TGTGCCATATCCAAGGGGCTTCGAACTAATGAAAAACTGTTTTTT
. TRBJ1-1 TRBV5-4 many CASSLVGGRAAEAFF TGTGCCAGCAGCTTGGTGGGGGGGCGGGCTGCTGAAGCTTTCTTT
. TRBJ2-1 TRBV19 many CASSLGGGNEQFF TGTGCCAGTAGTCTAGGGGGGGGCAATGAGCAGTTCTTC
. TRBJ2-1 TRBV7-8 many CASSLGYKGGRSYNEQFF TGTGCCAGCAGCTTAGGATACAAAGGCGGACGCTCCTACAATGAGCAGTTCTTC
. TRBJ1-6 TRBV20-1 many CSAREKDTANSPLHF TGCAGTGCTAGAGAGAAGGACACGGCTAATTCACCCCTCCACTTT
TRBD1 TRBJ1-5 TRBV2 many CASSPGGSQPQHF TGTGCCAGCAGTCCAGGGGGCAGTCAGCCCCAGCATTTT
TRBD2 TRBJ2-1 TRBV7-9 many CAAGVDERSYNEQFF TGTGCAGCGGGGGTCGACGAGAGGTCCTACAATGAGCAGTTCTTC
TRBD2 TRBJ2-2 TRBV7-6 . CASSLRGGRALTGELFF TGTGCCAGCAGCCTCCGGGGCGGGAGGGCCCTCACCGGGGAGCTGTTTTTT
. TRBJ2-6 TRBV14 . CASSQVSGANVLTF TGTGCCAGCAGCCAAGTCTCTGGGGCCAACGTCCTGACTTTC
. TRBJ2-3 TRBV11-2 many CASSVRASGDTQYF TGTGCCAGCAGCGTGAGAGCGTCGGGAGATACGCAGTATTTT
TRBD1 TRBJ1-4 TRBV15 many CATSTDGTGGAPNEKLFF TGTGCCACCAGCACCGATGGGACAGGGGGCGCCCCTAATGAAAAACTGTTTTTT
. TRBJ2-5 TRBV10-3 many CAISDGDRFQETQYF TGTGCCATCAGTGACGGCGACAGGTTCCAAGAGACCCAGTACTTC
. TRBJ1-3 TRBV10-2 many CASSESGTGNTIYF TGCGCCAGCAGTGAGTCGGGGACTGGAAACACCATATATTTT
. TRBJ1-6 TRBV7-9 many CASSLPGTDSPLHF TGTGCCAGCAGCTTGCCCGGGACGGATTCACCCCTCCACTTT
. TRBJ1-2 TRBV7-2 many CASSLATANYGYTF TGTGCCAGCAGCTTAGCGACAGCTAACTATGGCTACACCTTC
. TRBJ2-1 TRBV14 many CASSPTRSSEQFF TGTGCCAGCAGCCCGACTAGATCGTCTGAGCAGTTCTTC
. TRBJ1-5 TRBV6-5 . CASTPGYGNQPQHF TGTGCCAGCACCCCAGGGTACGGCAATCAGCCCCAGCATTTT
. TRBJ1-2 TRBV25-1 many CASGQGRAGYTF TGTGCCAGCGGCCAGGGTAGGGCGGGCTACACCTTC
. TRBJ2-5 TRBV14 large CASSQRGGPSGETQYF TGTGCCAGCAGCCAAAGAGGAGGGCCCTCGGGAGAGACCCAGTACTTC
TRBD2 TRBJ2-3 TRBV11-2 many CASSYASGRRSTDTQYF TGTGCCAGCAGCTACGCTAGCGGGAGGAGGAGCACAGATACGCAGTATTTT
. TRBJ2-1 TRBV4-1 few CASSSFRGTSYNEQFF TGCGCCAGCAGCTCATTCAGGGGAACCTCCTACAATGAGCAGTTCTTC
TRBD1 TRBJ1-1 TRBV6-6 many CASSYPGQGGTEAFF TGTGCCAGCAGTTACCCCGGACAGGGAGGCACTGAAGCTTTCTTT
TRBD2 TRBJ2-3 TRBV7-2 many CASSLSGKSDTQYF TGTGCCAGCAGCTTAAGCGGGAAGTCAGATACGCAGTATTTT
. TRBJ2-2 TRBV2 many CASSEALQGTGELFF TGTGCCAGCAGTGAAGCGCTTCAAGGCACCGGGGAGCTGTTTTTT
. TRBJ2-2 TRBV7-2 many CVSSSPNTGELFF TGTGTCAGCAGCTCCCCGAACACCGGGGAGCTGTTTTTT
. TRBJ1-4 TRBV10-3 many CAISESRRGWEKLFF TGTGCCATCAGTGAGTCCAGAAGAGGTTGGGAAAAACTGTTTTTT
. TRBJ1-5 TRBV5-1 many CASTLDGSNQPQHF TGCGCCAGCACCCTAGACGGTAGCAATCAGCCCCAGCATTTT
. TRBJ2-2 TRBV19 many CASVHSTNTGELFF TGTGCCAGTGTTCACTCCACGAACACCGGGGAGCTGTTTTTT
TRBD1 TRBJ1-5 TRBV10-3 many CAISGTGGMDQPQHF TGTGCCATCAGTGGGACAGGCGGTATGGATCAGCCCCAGCATTTT
. TRBJ1-1 TRBV7-2 many CASSAQGVNTEAFF TGTGCCAGCAGCGCACAGGGAGTAAACACTGAAGCTTTCTTT
TRBD2 TRBJ2-5 TRBV2 many CASSLGLAGVETQYF TGTGCCAGCAGTTTAGGACTAGCGGGAGTGGAGACCCAGTACTTC
TRBD1 TRBJ2-3 TRBV3-1 once CASSHGQGGDTQYF TGTGCCAGCAGCCATGGACAGGGAGGAGATACGCAGTATTTT
TRBD2 TRBJ2-3 TRBV7-6 many CASSTRTSGKADTQYF TGTGCCAGCAGCACCCGGACTAGCGGTAAAGCAGATACGCAGTATTTT
. TRBJ2-3 TRBV12-3/TRBV12-4 few CASSLERSTDTQYF TGTGCCAGCAGTTTAGAGCGGAGCACAGATACGCAGTATTTT
. TRBJ2-5 TRBV11-2 many CASSLVMGTQYF TGTGCCAGCAGCTTAGTCATGGGGACCCAGTACTTC
. TRBJ1-1 TRBV29-1 many CSAVSQAYTEAFF TGCAGCGCCGTGTCCCAGGCCTACACTGAAGCTTTCTTT
. TRBJ1-1 TRBV10-2 few CASSGVRGTSEAFF TGCGCCAGCAGTGGGGTCAGGGGAACGTCTGAAGCTTTCTTT
. TRBJ1-5 TRBV5-6 many CASSLTPNQPQHF TGTGCCAGCAGCCTGACACCTAATCAGCCCCAGCATTTT
. TRBJ1-3 TRBV7-2 . CASSLGRGTGNTIYF TGTGCCAGCAGCTTAGGACGGGGAACTGGAAACACCATATATTTT
TRBD2 TRBJ2-7 TRBV28 many CASSLMGGRARDEQYF TGTGCCAGCAGTTTAATGGGCGGGAGGGCCCGGGACGAGCAGTACTTC
TRBD1 TRBJ1-1 TRBV9 many CASSVGDRNTEAFF TGTGCCAGCAGCGTAGGGGACAGAAACACTGAAGCTTTCTTT
. TRBJ2-5 TRBV7-6 . CASSPTTAETQYF TGTGCCAGCAGCCCTACGACGGCGGAGACCCAGTACTTC
. TRBJ1-5 TRBV12-3/TRBV12-4 many CASRTSEQPQHF TGTGCCAGCCGGACGAGTGAACAGCCCCAGCATTTT
TRBD2 TRBJ2-1 TRBV11-2 many CASSLEPGLEQFF TGTGCCAGCAGCTTAGAACCGGGACTAGAGCAGTTCTTC
TRBD2 TRBJ2-5 TRBV7-2 many CASSLVPHSTSGQETQYF TGTGCCAGCAGCTTAGTGCCCCATAGTACTAGCGGCCAAGAGACCCAGTACTTC
TRBD1 TRBJ1-1 TRBV6-2/TRBV6-3 many CASNLRDRARRNTEAFF TGTGCCAGCAACCTCCGGGACAGGGCTCGCCGGAACACTGAAGCTTTCTTT
TRBD2 TRBJ2-7 TRBV20-1 many CSASRRLAGSYEQYF TGCAGTGCTAGCAGAAGACTAGCGGGTTCCTACGAGCAGTACTTC
TRBD1 TRBJ2-2 TRBV7-9 many CASIFHRQGKAGELFF TGTGCCAGCATCTTCCACAGACAGGGGAAGGCCGGGGAGCTGTTTTTT
. TRBJ1-1 TRBV5-1 many CASSLGSLAEAFF TGCGCCAGCAGCTTGGGTTCGCTTGCCGAAGCTTTCTTT
. TRBJ1-3 TRBV7-6 many CASSLDRVGNTIYF TGTGCCAGCAGCTTAGACAGGGTCGGAAACACCATATATTTT
TRBD1 TRBJ2-2 TRBV19 . CASSIVGTGIGHGELFF TGTGCCAGTAGTATTGTCGGGACAGGGATCGGGCACGGGGAGCTGTTTTTT
TRBD1 TRBJ2-5 TRBV29-1 . CSAVQGYGLATQYF TGCAGCGCGGTACAGGGGTATGGGCTCGCGACCCAGTACTTC
TRBD1 TRBJ2-7 TRBV14 many CASSPLSRTGSYEQYF TGTGCCAGCAGCCCCCTGTCCCGGACAGGGTCCTACGAGCAGTACTTC
TRBD2 TRBJ2-7 TRBV20-1 many CSARDSGLAGGTNYEQYF TGCAGTGCTAGAGATTCGGGGCTAGCGGGAGGTACTAACTACGAGCAGTACTTC
TRBD1 TRBJ2-1 TRBV3-1 many CASSQDQGTGSYNEQFF TGTGCCAGCAGCCAAGATCAAGGGACAGGCTCCTACAATGAGCAGTTCTTC
TRBD2 TRBJ2-5 TRBV2 many CASSDQRDQETQYF TGTGCCAGCAGTGATCAGCGGGATCAAGAGACCCAGTACTTC